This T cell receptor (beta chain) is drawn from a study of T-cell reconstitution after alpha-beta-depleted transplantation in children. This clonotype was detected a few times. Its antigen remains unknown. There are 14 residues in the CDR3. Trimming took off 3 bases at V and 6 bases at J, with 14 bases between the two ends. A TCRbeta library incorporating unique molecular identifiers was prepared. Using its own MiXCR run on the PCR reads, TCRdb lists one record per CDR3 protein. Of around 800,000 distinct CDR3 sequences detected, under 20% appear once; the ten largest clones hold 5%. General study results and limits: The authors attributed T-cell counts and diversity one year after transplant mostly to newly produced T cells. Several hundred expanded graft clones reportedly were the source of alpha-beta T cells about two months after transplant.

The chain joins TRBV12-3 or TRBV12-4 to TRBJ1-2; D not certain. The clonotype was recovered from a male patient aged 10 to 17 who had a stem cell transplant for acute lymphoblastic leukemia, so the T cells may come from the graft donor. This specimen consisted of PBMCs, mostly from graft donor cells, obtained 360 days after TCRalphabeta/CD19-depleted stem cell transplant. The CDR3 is CASSLSGGSDGYTF. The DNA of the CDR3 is TGTGCCAGCAGTTTGTCGGGAGGTTCGGATGGCTACACCTTC.